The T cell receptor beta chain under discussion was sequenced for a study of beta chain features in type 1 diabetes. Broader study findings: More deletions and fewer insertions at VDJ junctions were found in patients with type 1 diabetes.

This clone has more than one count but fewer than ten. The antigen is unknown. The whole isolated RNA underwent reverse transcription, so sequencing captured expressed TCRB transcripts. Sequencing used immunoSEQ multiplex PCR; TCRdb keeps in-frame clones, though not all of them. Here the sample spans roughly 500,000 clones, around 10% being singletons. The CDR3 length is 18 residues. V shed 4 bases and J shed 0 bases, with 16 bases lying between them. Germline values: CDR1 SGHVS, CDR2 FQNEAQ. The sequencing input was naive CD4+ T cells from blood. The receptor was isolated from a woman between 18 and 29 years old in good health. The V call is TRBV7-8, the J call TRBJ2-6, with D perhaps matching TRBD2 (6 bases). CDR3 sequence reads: CASSSGRGKSSGANVLTF. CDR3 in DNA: TGTGCCAGCAGCTCAGGACGGGGGAAATCCTCTGGGGCCAACGTCCTGACTTTC.